The TCR beta chain under discussion was sequenced for a study of CD8 T cells in ankylosing spondylitis. Quantitative 5'-RACE with molecular barcodes was used to make the TCR beta libraries. TCRdb independently ran MiXCR on the 5' RACE reads; one entry per CDR3 protein. This table has some 700,000 distinct CDR3 sequences, 15% to 20% appearing once. Of note for this clonotype: Its antigen remains unknown.

The germline V gene has CDR1 SEHNR and CDR2 FQNEAQ (reference sequence). The ends lost 5 bases at V and 6 bases at J; junction bases unmatched: 9. The CDR3 runs 15 residues. Findings of the study overall: Disease-linked clones had a CD8+ phenotype and relatively low frequency in peripheral blood. As reported, disease-linked clones showed significant enrichment in matched ankylosing spondylitis synovial fluid. Ankylosing spondylitis blood seemed to carry a telltale TCR beta motif made of several highly homologous variants.

This TCR derives from a male donor with ankylosing spondylitis. The gene calls are TRBV7-9 and TRBJ2-2, with 7 bases that match TRBD2. What was sequenced was blood, either unsorted or a sorted T cell fraction (not recorded which). The CDR3 DNA sequence: TGTGCCAGCAGCCTTCTGGCGGGAGTTCCCGGGGAGCTGTTTTTT. Translating it yields CASSLLAGVPGELFF.